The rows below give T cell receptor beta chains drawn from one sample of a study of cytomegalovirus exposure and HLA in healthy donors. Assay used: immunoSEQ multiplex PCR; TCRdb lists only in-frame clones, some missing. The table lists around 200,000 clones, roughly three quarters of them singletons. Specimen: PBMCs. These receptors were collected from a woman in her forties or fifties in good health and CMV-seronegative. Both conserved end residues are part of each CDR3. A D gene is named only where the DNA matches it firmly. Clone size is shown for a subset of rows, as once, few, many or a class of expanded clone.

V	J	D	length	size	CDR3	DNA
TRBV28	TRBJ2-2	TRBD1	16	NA	CASRGPGQPNTGELFF	TGTGCCAGCCGGGGACCGGGACAGCCGAACACCGGGGAGCTGTTTTTT
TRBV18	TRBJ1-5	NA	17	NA	CASSQFSQRNSNQPQHF	TGTGCCAGCTCACAGTTTAGCCAAAGGAATAGCAATCAGCCCCAGCATTTT
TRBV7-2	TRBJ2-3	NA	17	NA	CASSSTGSRSAVDTQYF	TGTGCCAGCAGCAGCACCGGGAGTCGGTCGGCGGTAGATACGCAGTATTTT
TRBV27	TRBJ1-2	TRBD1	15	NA	CASSRARGEYYGYTF	TGTGCCAGCAGCCGGGCCAGGGGGGAATACTATGGCTACACCTTC
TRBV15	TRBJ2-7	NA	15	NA	CATSRVASGPYEQYF	TGTGCCACCAGCAGAGTAGCCAGCGGGCCCTACGAGCAGTACTTC
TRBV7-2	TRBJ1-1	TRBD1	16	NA	CASSLALTGGSTEAFF	TGTGCCAGCAGCTTAGCGCTTACAGGGGGCAGCACTGAAGCTTTCTTT
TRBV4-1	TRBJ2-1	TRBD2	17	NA	CASSQVPGLAGVNEQFF	TGCGCCAGCAGCCAAGTACCGGGACTAGCGGGAGTGAATGAGCAGTTCTTC
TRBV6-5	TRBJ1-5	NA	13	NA	CASSYGRNQPQHF	TGTGCCAGCAGTTATGGCCGCAATCAGCCCCAGCATTTT
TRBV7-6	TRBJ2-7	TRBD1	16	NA	CASSRDSGTGGYEQYF	TGTGCCAGCAGCCGGGACTCGGGGACAGGTGGCTACGAGCAGTACTTC
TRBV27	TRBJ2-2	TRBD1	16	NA	CASRGQGAANTGELFF	TGTGCCAGCAGAGGCCAGGGGGCAGCGAACACCGGGGAGCTGTTTTTT
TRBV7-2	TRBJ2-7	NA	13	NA	CASSLVLGGEQYF	TGTGCCAGCAGCTTGGTCCTTGGAGGGGAGCAGTACTTC
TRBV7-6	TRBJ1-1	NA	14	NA	CASSLGQTNTEAFF	TGTGCCAGCAGCCTCGGACAGACGAACACTGAAGCTTTCTTT
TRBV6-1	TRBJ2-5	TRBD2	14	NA	CASSEAPGGETQYF	TGTGCCAGCAGTGAAGCCCCGGGGGGGGAGACCCAGTACTTC
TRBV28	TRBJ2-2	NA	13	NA	CASSPSGTGELFF	TGTGCCAGCAGTCCTAGTGGTACCGGGGAGCTGTTTTTT
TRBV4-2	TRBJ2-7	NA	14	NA	CASSPPGWSYEQYF	TGTGCCAGCAGCCCCCCAGGGTGGTCCTACGAGCAGTACTTC
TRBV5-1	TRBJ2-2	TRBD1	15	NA	CASRFTGEITGELFF	TGCGCCAGCAGATTCACAGGGGAAATCACCGGGGAGCTGTTTTTT
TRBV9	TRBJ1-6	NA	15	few	CASSIQGKGNSPLHF	TGTGCCAGCAGCATACAGGGAAAGGGCAATTCACCCCTCCACTTT
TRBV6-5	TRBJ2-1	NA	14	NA	CASSGVWGGLEQFF	TGTGCCAGCAGTGGCGTGTGGGGGGGCCTTGAGCAGTTCTTC
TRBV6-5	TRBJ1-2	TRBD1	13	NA	CASSKTGGDGYTF	TGTGCCAGCAGTAAAACAGGGGGCGATGGCTACACCTTC
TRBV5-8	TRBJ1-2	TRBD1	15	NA	CASSLEGTGGGGYTF	TGTGCCAGCAGCTTGGAAGGGACAGGGGGCGGAGGCTACACCTTC
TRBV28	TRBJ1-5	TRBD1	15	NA	CASRRDRGGNQPQHF	TGTGCCAGCAGGAGGGACAGGGGTGGAAATCAGCCCCAGCATTTT
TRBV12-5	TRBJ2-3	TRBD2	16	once	CASGSGLAGGTDTQYF	TGTGCTAGTGGTTCAGGCCTAGCGGGAGGCACAGATACGCAGTATTTT
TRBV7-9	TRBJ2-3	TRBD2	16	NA	CASSLGSGREEDTQYF	TGTGCCAGCAGCTTGGGAAGCGGGAGAGAGGAAGATACGCAGTATTTT
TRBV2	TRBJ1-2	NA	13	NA	CASSAGMGYGYTF	TGTGCCAGCAGTGCAGGGATGGGCTATGGCTACACCTTC
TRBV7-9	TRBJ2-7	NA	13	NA	CASSFPGEVEQYF	TGTGCCAGCAGCTTTCCGGGGGAGGTCGAGCAGTACTTC
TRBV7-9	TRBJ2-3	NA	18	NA	CASSFPSVGDSNTDTQYF	TGTGCCAGCAGCTTTCCTTCTGTTGGGGACTCCAACACAGATACGCAGTATTTT
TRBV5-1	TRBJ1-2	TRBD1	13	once	CASTIQGDYGYTF	TGCGCCAGCACCATACAGGGGGACTATGGCTACACCTTC
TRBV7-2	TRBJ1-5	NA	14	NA	CASSSRGGNQPQHF	TGTGCCAGCAGCTCCCGCGGTGGCAATCAGCCCCAGCATTTT
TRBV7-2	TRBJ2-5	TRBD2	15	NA	CASSLIGLAEETQYF	TGTGCCAGCAGCTTAATAGGACTAGCGGAAGAGACCCAGTACTTC
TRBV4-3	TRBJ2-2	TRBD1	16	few	CASSQAQGLLTGELFF	TGCGCCAGCAGCCAAGCACAGGGGTTGCTGACCGGGGAGCTGTTTTTT
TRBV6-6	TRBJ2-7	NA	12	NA	CASSSSGEAVYF	TGTGCCAGCAGTTCCTCCGGGGAAGCTGTGTACTTC
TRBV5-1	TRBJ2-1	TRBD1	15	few	CASSLQGVNYNEQFF	TGCGCCAGCAGCTTGCAGGGGGTAAACTACAATGAGCAGTTCTTC
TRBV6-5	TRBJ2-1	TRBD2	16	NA	CASSYGIRAGANEQFF	TGTGCCAGCAGTTACGGGATAAGGGCGGGAGCGAATGAGCAGTTCTTC
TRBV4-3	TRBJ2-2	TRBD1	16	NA	CASSQGGQGAPGELFF	TGCGCCAGCAGCCAAGGGGGACAGGGGGCTCCCGGGGAGCTGTTTTTT
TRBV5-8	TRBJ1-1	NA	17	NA	CASSSMGDITHHTEAFF	TGTGCCAGCAGCTCAATGGGGGACATTACCCATCACACTGAAGCTTTCTTT
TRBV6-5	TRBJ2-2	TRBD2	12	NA	CASSAGGGELFF	TGTGCCAGCAGTGCGGGGGGCGGGGAGCTGTTTTTT
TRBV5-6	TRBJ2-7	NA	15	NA	CASNLRRLSSHEQYF	TGTGCCAGCAACCTCCGCAGGCTATCCTCCCACGAGCAGTACTTC
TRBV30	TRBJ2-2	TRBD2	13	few	CAWSVGGAGELFF	TGTGCCTGGAGTGTGGGGGGGGCCGGGGAGCTGTTTTTT
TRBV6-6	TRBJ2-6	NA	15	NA	CASSEGGTGANVLTF	TGTGCCAGCAGCGAAGGGGGTACTGGGGCCAACGTCCTGACTTTC
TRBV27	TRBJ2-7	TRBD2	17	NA	CASSRGLAGMGPYEQYF	TGTGCCAGCTCAAGGGGACTAGCGGGGATGGGGCCCTACGAGCAGTACTTC
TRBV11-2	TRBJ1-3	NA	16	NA	CASSFVGSTSGNTIYF	TGTGCCAGCAGCTTTGTAGGGAGTACCTCTGGAAACACCATATATTTT
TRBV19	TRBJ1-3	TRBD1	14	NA	CASRKQGAGNTIYF	TGTGCCAGTAGAAAACAGGGGGCTGGAAACACCATATATTTT